Listed here are 29 T cell receptor beta chains from one sample, sequenced in a study of blood T cell repertoires in COVID-19. The data were produced by immunoSEQ multiplex PCR, yet TCRdb's version contains in-frame clones alone and is incomplete. The data contain about 86,000 clones, 79% of them singletons. The sample taken for sequencing was peripheral blood. Source of these receptors: a man in his 70s with acute or convalescent COVID-19.

The V and J genes are TRBV27 and TRBJ2-7; maybe TRBD1 (6 bases). The CDR3 is 14 amino acids. V was shortened by 2 bases and J by 2 bases, with 10 bases between the two germline ends. Per germline, CDR1 MNHEY and CDR2 SMNVEV (reference sequence). This CDR3 reads CASSLRYRAYEQYV. CDR3 bases: TGTGCCAGCAGTTTACGATACAGGGCCTACGAGCAGTACGTC.

The J gene is TRBJ2-5, the V gene TRBV10-1; weak D call: TRBD2 (6 bases). Trimming took 0 bases from V and 2 from J, leaving 13 bases between them. CDR3 length: 16 amino acids. From germline, CDR1 is WNHNN and CDR2 SYGVQD (reference sequence). The CDR3 region is CASSESRLGGQETQYF. The DNA for the CDR3 is TGCGCCAGCAGTGAGTCGAGACTAGGAGGGCAAGAGACCCAGTACTTC.

The chain has TRBV19 and TRBJ2-3, with TRBD2 as a possible D gene (6 bases). The CDR3 has 14 residues. V gave up 3 bases and J gave up 4 bases, with 11 bases separating them. From germline, CDR1 is LNHDA and CDR2 SQIVND (reference sequence). CDR3 amino acids: CASSIKWGADTQYF. Written as DNA, the CDR3 is TGTGCCAGTAGTATCAAGTGGGGGGCAGATACGCAGTATTTT.

The chain uses TRBV5-1 and TRBJ2-3; 7 nucleotides agree with TRBD2. In germline, CDR1 is SGHRS, CDR2 YFSETQ. This CDR3 has 16 amino acids. Unmatched junction bases numbered 10, after V lost 4 bases and J lost 2 bases. The CDR3 is CASSVGPSGFTDTQYF. DNA of the CDR3: TGCGCCAGCAGCGTTGGTCCTAGCGGTTTCACAGATACGCAGTATTTT.

This clone was counted a single time. CDR3 residues: CASSPTGSETQYF. The CDR3 coding sequence is TGTGCCAGCAGTCCAACAGGGTCAGAGACCCAGTACTTC. The rearrangement links TRBV12-3 or TRBV12-4 to TRBJ2-5; D may be TRBD1 (6 bases). V was trimmed by 5 bases and J by 4 bases, leaving 11 bases between them. This CDR3 region has 13 residues.

V gene TRBV5-4 combines with J gene TRBJ1-1; D unclear. The germline V gene has CDR1 SGHNT and CDR2 YYREEE (reference sequence). CDR3 length equals 13 residues. The V end was cut by 2 bases, the J end by 0 bases, with 5 bases between. The CDR3 DNA sequence: TGTGCCAGCAGCTTAACAGTGAACACTGAAGCTTTCTTT. Amino acids: CASSLTVNTEAFF.

V usage is TRBV6-1 and J usage is TRBJ2-7; D perhaps matches TRBD1 (6 bases). V was cut by 3 bases and J by 3 bases, with 18 bases left in between. The length of the CDR3 is 16 residues. CDR1 and CDR2 from the germline V gene are MNHNS and SASEGT. CDR3 sequence: CASSDATGEPFYEQYV. The CDR3 DNA is TGTGCCAGCAGTGACGCGACAGGCGAGCCCTTCTACGAGCAGTACGTC.

The chain joins TRBV7-2 to TRBJ2-7, with TRBD1 matching over 10 bases. The CDR3 contains 15 residues. V shed 1 base, J shed 2 bases, and the junction held 2 bases outside the gene matches. Per germline, CDR1 SGHTA and CDR2 FQGNSA. The CDR3 is CASSLGTGGAYEQYF. The CDR3 nucleotides read TGTGCCAGCAGCTTAGGGACAGGGGGAGCCTACGAGCAGTACTTC.

The chain couples TRBV7-6 to TRBJ1-1; D may be TRBD1 (6 bases). Germline-derived CDR1 and CDR2 are SGHVS and FNYEAQ. The CDR3 sequence is 12 residues long. V lost 5 bases, J lost 5 bases, and 9 bases lay in between. CDR3 coding DNA: TGTGCCAGCAGCAAGGGGGGGACTGAAGCTTTCTTT. Amino acids: CASSKGGTEAFF.

The rearrangement links TRBV9 to TRBJ2-3; D possibly corresponds to TRBD1 (6 bases). The CDR3 is 15 residues long. The germline CDR1 and CDR2 sequences are SGDLS and YYNGEE. The V end lost 3 bases, the J end lost 0 bases, and 11 bases lay between the germline ends. DNA of the CDR3: TGTGCCAGCAGCGAGCGTAGGGGGAGCACAGATACGCAGTATTTT. Its translation is CASSERRGSTDTQYF.

V is TRBV6-6 and J is TRBJ2-7, with TRBD2 matching 7 bases. V shed 2 bases and J 4 bases; nucleotides not matched to a gene: 8. CDR1 and CDR2 (germline): MNHNY, SVGAGI (reference sequence). The CDR3 consists of 15 residues. CDR3 loop: CASSYRGEGPYEQYF. The CDR3 DNA reads as TGTGCCAGCAGTTACCGGGGGGAAGGGCCGTACGAGCAGTACTTC.

The gene calls are TRBV3-1 (or the pseudogene TRBV3-2) and TRBJ2-5; a weak D match, TRBD1 (5 bases). This CDR3 has 14 residues. The germline V gene has CDR1 LGHDT and CDR2 YNNKEL (reference sequence). Trimming stripped 4 bases from V and 1 base from J, with 10 bases between. This CDR3 reads CASSLRQSQETQYF. CDR3 bases: TGTGCCAGCAGCCTACGACAGTCCCAAGAGACCCAGTACTTC.

This chain connects TRBV10-3 to TRBJ2-5; 10 positions match TRBD1. In germline, CDR1 is ENHRY, CDR2 SYGVKD. J lost 5 bases, V lost 3 bases, and 6 bases had no gene match. The CDR3 runs to 15 residues. CDR3: CAISDRDRGLETQYF. The CDR3 region has the DNA TGTGCCATCAGTGACAGGGACAGGGGATTGGAGACCCAGTACTTC.

The chain has TRBV15 and TRBJ2-2; D unclear. The length of the CDR3 is 14 residues. Trimming shortened V by 5 bases and J by 0 bases, and 7 bases separated the two germline ends. Germline CDR1 is LNHNV and CDR2 is YYDKDF (reference sequence). In DNA, the CDR3 is TGTGCCACCAGCGCACAGCCGAACACCGGGGAGCTGTTTTTT. It yields the protein CATSAQPNTGELFF. Combining the CDR3 with reference TRBV15 and TRBJ2-2 gives the whole variable domain DAMVIQNPRYQVTQFGKPVTLSCSQTLNHNVMYWYQQKSSQAPKLLFHYYDKDFNNEADTPDNFQSRRPNTSFCFLDIRSPGLGDTAMYLCATSAQPNTGELFFGEGSRLTVL.

V and J are TRBV15 and TRBJ2-1; 7 nucleotides line up with TRBD1. This CDR3 is 15 amino acids long. Germline V gene sequence: CDR1 LNHNV, CDR2 YYDKDF (reference sequence). Losses at the gene ends were 5 bases for V and 0 bases for J; bases not matched to a gene: 4. CDR3 protein: CATSSDRSSYNEQFF. The CDR3 bases are TGTGCCACCAGCTCGGACAGGAGCTCCTACAATGAGCAGTTCTTC.

V usage is TRBV11-2 and J usage is TRBJ2-3, with TRBD2 matching over 8 bases. This CDR3 is built from 15 residues. Germline V lookup: CDR1 SGHAT, CDR2 FQNNGV. Trimming took 4 bases from V and 2 from J; bases not matched to a gene: 5. CDR3 sequence: CASSSWTSSTDTQYF. The CDR3 DNA is TGTGCCAGCAGCTCCTGGACTAGCTCCACAGATACGCAGTATTTT. The variable domain in full, with the rest retrieved from reference TRBV11-2 and TRBJ2-3, is EAGVAQSPRYKIIEKRQSVAFWCNPISGHATLYWYQQILGQGPKLLIQFQNNGVVDDSQLPKDRFSAERLKGVDSTLKIQPAKLEDSAVYLCASSSWTSSTDTQYFGPGTRLTVL.

The V call is TRBV11-2, the J call TRBJ1-1; a possible D gene is TRBD1 (6 bases). Germline-derived CDR1 and CDR2 are SGHAT and FQNNGV. Trimming took 5 bases from V and 5 from J, leaving 18 bases between them. The CDR3 spans 15 residues. As DNA, the CDR3 is TGTGCCAGCAGCCCAATGACAGGAATGGGGACTGAAGCTTTCTTT. Protein: CASSPMTGMGTEAFF. Drawing the rest from reference TRBV11-2 and TRBJ1-1, the complete variable domain is EAGVAQSPRYKIIEKRQSVAFWCNPISGHATLYWYQQILGQGPKLLIQFQNNGVVDDSQLPKDRFSAERLKGVDSTLKIQPAKLEDSAVYLCASSPMTGMGTEAFFGQGTRLTVV.

V usage is TRBV19 and J usage is TRBJ2-7, with D possibly matching TRBD1 (5 bases). The CDR3 contains 15 residues. With 0 bases removed from V and 5 bases from J, the gap between germline ends came to 14 bases. The germline V gene has CDR1 LNHDA and CDR2 SQIVND (reference sequence). This CDR3 reads CASSIDRAGNNEQYF. CDR3 DNA: TGTGCCAGTAGTATAGATCGGGCAGGGAACAACGAGCAGTACTTC.

This chain uses TRBV7-9 with TRBJ1-2; weak D call: TRBD1 (5 bases). CDR1 and CDR2 (germline): SEHNR, FQNEAQ (reference sequence). The CDR3 is 14 amino acids. Trimming stripped 0 bases from V and 2 bases from J, with 7 bases between. The CDR3 spells CASSLADSNYGYTF. CDR3 DNA: TGTGCCAGCAGCTTAGCCGACAGCAACTATGGCTACACCTTC.

This chain connects TRBV4-2 to TRBJ2-1, with 10 nucleotides matching TRBD1. The CDR3 is made up of 16 amino acids. V shed 2 bases, J shed 3 bases, and the junction held 4 bases outside the gene matches. Germline assignment: CDR1 LGHNA and CDR2 YNFKEQ. The CDR3 nucleotides read TGTGCCAGCAGCCAACCCGGACAGGGGGGCTACAATGAGCAGTTCTTC. Protein sequence: CASSQPGQGGYNEQFF.

V is TRBV3-1 (or the pseudogene TRBV3-2) and J is TRBJ2-2, with D uncertain. V gave up 3 bases and J gave up 5 bases, with 4 bases separating them. This CDR3 is built from 12 residues. Germline V gene data show CDR1 as LGHDT and CDR2 as YNNKEL (reference sequence). The CDR3 region has the DNA TGTGCCAGCAGCCATGAGACCGGGGAGCTGTTTTTT. Amino acid sequence: CASSHETGELFF.

The rearrangement uses TRBV5-1 and TRBJ2-3, with unresolved D. The V gene's germline CDR1 is SGHRS and CDR2 YFSETQ. Deletions cut 0 bases from V and 3 bases from J, with 8 bases between. The CDR3 extends over 14 amino acids. CDR3 sequence reads: CASSLVPYTDTQYF. The CDR3 coding sequence is TGCGCCAGCAGCTTGGTTCCGTATACAGATACGCAGTATTTT.

The V and J genes are TRBV4-1 and TRBJ1-1, with 10 nucleotides matching TRBD1. The CDR3 is 17 residues long. The germline gives CDR1 MGHRA, CDR2 YSYEKL. V lost 4 bases, J lost 0 bases, and 8 bases stayed unmatched. DNA for the CDR3: TGCGCCAGCAGCCTTACCGGACAGGGGGTGATGAACACTGAAGCTTTCTTT. This sequence encodes CASSLTGQGVMNTEAFF.

The chain employs TRBV20-1 and TRBJ1-5; D unresolved. CDR1 and CDR2 from the germline V gene are DFQATT and SNEGSKA (reference sequence). There are 13 residues in the CDR3. V lost 3 bases and J 0 bases, leaving 6 bases between the germline ends. CDR3 protein: CSASLSSNQPQHF. The CDR3 DNA follows: TGCAGTGCTAGTCTTAGTAGCAATCAGCCCCAGCATTTT.

CDR3 nucleotide sequence: TGCGCCAGCAGTGACACGGTCACCTACAATGAGCAGTTCTTC. It codes for CASSDTVTYNEQFF. The chain combines TRBV10-1 with TRBJ2-1; no clear D. Trimming removed 3 bases at V and 2 bases at J, with 8 bases between. In germline, CDR1 is WNHNN, CDR2 SYGVQD (reference sequence). There are 14 residues in the CDR3.

The chain employs TRBV28 and TRBJ1-5; 11 positions match TRBD1. The trim removed 6 bases at V and 7 bases at J, leaving 8 bases unmatched. Germline V gene sequence: CDR1 MDHEN, CDR2 SYDVKM. This CDR3 contains 15 residues. The DNA for the CDR3 is TGTGCCAGCAGGCCGGGACAGGGGGTCGGACAGCCCCAGCATTTT. This translates into CASRPGQGVGQPQHF.

Note on this clone: Germline and junction disagree at one end, which may indicate a read error. The chain joins TRBV10-1 to TRBJ1-5; TRBD1 aligns across 7 bases. The length of the CDR3 is 13 residues. Germline values: CDR1 WNHNN, CDR2 SYGVQD (reference sequence). Written as DNA, the CDR3 is TGCCCCAGCAGTCGACAGGGATCCCAGCCCCAGCATTTT. This codes for CPSSRQGSQPQHF.

This clone was seen just once. V is TRBV5-1 and J is TRBJ1-1; 11 nucleotides line up with TRBD1. The CDR3 is 14 residues long. Germline CDR1 SGHRS, CDR2 YFSETQ. V trimming: 5 bases; J trimming: 7 bases; junction bases outside the gene matches: 7. The CDR3 here is CASRDPGQGVEAFF. In DNA form, the CDR3 reads TGCGCCAGCAGAGACCCGGGACAGGGGGTTGAAGCTTTCTTT.

V usage is TRBV29-1 and J usage is TRBJ2-2, with D tentatively TRBD2 (5 bases). The V end lost 4 bases, the J end lost 6 bases, and 18 bases lay between the germline ends. In germline, CDR1 is SQVTM, CDR2 ANQGSEA. This CDR3 is built from 15 residues. This CDR3 reads CSVAFFEGYPGELFF. CDR3 DNA: TGCAGCGTTGCTTTTTTCGAGGGTTACCCCGGGGAGCTGTTTTTT.